This entry lists 29 T cell receptor beta chains sequenced from one sample in a study of OX40 agonist ivuxolimab in advanced cancers. Measured with immunoSEQ multiplex PCR; TCRdb has only the in-frame clones, and not every one. The data show 96,000 or so clones, roughly 80% seen once. This material consisted of CD4+ or CD8+ T cells sorted from blood, taken in a trial of the OX40 agonist ivuxolimab. These receptors came from an adult with an advanced solid tumor such as melanoma, head and neck, liver or kidney cancer.

The chain employs TRBV27 and TRBJ1-2; maybe TRBD1 (5 bases). Per germline, CDR1 MNHEY and CDR2 SMNVEV (reference sequence). V was cut by 4 bases and J by 8 bases, with 11 bases left in between. The CDR3 totals 12 residues. The CDR3 DNA reads as TGTGCCAGCAGTTCGGGGGTGAGGGGCTACACCTTC. Its translation is CASSSGVRGYTF.

V gene TRBV18 combines with J gene TRBJ2-1; TRBD2 is a possible D gene (5 bases). Germline lookup yields CDR1 KGHSH and CDR2 LQKENI. Trimming took off 1 base at V and 2 bases at J, with 12 bases between the two ends. The length of the CDR3 is 16 residues. The CDR3 DNA sequence: TGTGCCAGCTCACCACAGGTCGGGGTCCCCTACAATGAGCAGTTCTTC. It codes for CASSPQVGVPYNEQFF. The full variable domain, with the rest looked up from reference TRBV18 and TRBJ2-1, is NAGVMQNPRHLVRRRGQEARLRCSPMKGHSHVYWYRQLPEEGLKFMVYLQKENIIDESGMPKERFSAEFPKEGPSILRIQQVVRGDSAAYFCASSPQVGVPYNEQFFGPGTRLTVL.

This chain connects TRBV7-2 to TRBJ1-2; no definite D call. V gave up 5 bases and J gave up 4 bases, with 11 bases separating them. The CDR3 is made up of 13 amino acids. Germline V gene lookup returns CDR1 SGHTA and CDR2 FQGNSA. The CDR3 coding sequence is TGTGCCAGCAGCAAGGACGGTGGCTATGGCTACACCTTC. It codes for CASSKDGGYGYTF.

This chain uses TRBV5-1 with TRBJ1-4, with 8 bases matching TRBD1. The ends lost 4 bases at V and 3 bases at J; junction bases unmatched: 2. The CDR3 sequence is 14 residues long. Looked up from germline, CDR1 is SGHRS and CDR2 is YFSETQ. CDR3 amino acids: CASSPGGPNEKLFF. DNA for the CDR3: TGCGCCAGCAGCCCAGGGGGCCCTAATGAAAAACTGTTTTTT. Using reference TRBV5-1 and TRBJ1-4 for the parts outside the CDR3, the full variable domain is KAGVTQTPRYLIKTRGQQVTLSCSPISGHRSVSWYQQTPGQGLQFLFEYFSETQRNKGNFPGRFSGRQFSNSRSEMNVSTLELGDSALYLCASSPGGPNEKLFFGSGTQLSVL.

This chain connects TRBV29-1 to TRBJ2-3, with no clear D. Trimming pared 6 bases from V and 8 bases from J, leaving 12 bases between. This CDR3 comprises 11 residues. The germline V gene encodes CDR1 SQVTM and CDR2 ANQGSEA. CDR3 sequence (DNA): TGCAGCGTAGAGGATAACGGTACGCAGTATTTT. This sequence encodes CSVEDNGTQYF.

This sequence joins TRBV5-8 and TRBJ2-7; D gene ambiguous. The germline V gene encodes CDR1 SGHTS and CDR2 YDEGEE. The CDR3 totals 15 residues. V lost 0 bases, J lost 0 bases, and 10 bases lay in between. This CDR3 reads CASSLGNAFSYEQYF. CDR3 DNA sequence: TGTGCCAGCAGCTTGGGAAATGCGTTCTCCTACGAGCAGTACTTC.

This chain connects TRBV5-6 to TRBJ2-1, with D possibly being TRBD2 (5 bases). Trimming took 1 base from V and 3 from J, leaving 17 bases between them. This CDR3 contains 17 residues. Germline lookup yields CDR1 SGHDT and CDR2 YYEEEE. The CDR3 sequence is CASSLRQAGRNYNEQFF. In nucleotides, the CDR3 is TGTGCCAGCAGCTTGAGGCAGGCGGGTCGAAACTACAATGAGCAGTTCTTC.

The table lists this clone with a count of one. CDR3 amino acids: CSARAGPQETQYF. CDR3 coding DNA: TGCAGCGCCAGGGCGGGGCCGCAAGAGACCCAGTACTTC. V usage is TRBV29-1 and J usage is TRBJ2-5, with D possibly being TRBD2 (6 bases). Between the trimmed V and J ends, which lost 7 bases and 2 bases, there was a span of 14 bases. This CDR3 is 13 amino acids long. Germline V gene lookup returns CDR1 SQVTM and CDR2 ANQGSEA.

The V and J genes are TRBV12-5 and TRBJ2-7, with 15 bases that match TRBD2. V dropped 2 bases and J dropped 6; count of bases not matched to a gene: 11. CDR1 and CDR2 (germline): LGHNT, FRNRAP. The CDR3 loop spans 18 amino acids. The CDR3 spells CASGLPGLAGGPEGEQYF. The CDR3 DNA reads as TGTGCTAGTGGTTTGCCCGGACTAGCGGGAGGGCCTGAGGGCGAGCAGTACTTC.

Only one count was recorded for this clone. The chain recombines TRBV19 with TRBJ1-5; a possible D gene is TRBD1 (5 bases). The V gene lost 3 bases and the J gene lost 7 bases, with 10 bases spanning the gap. CDR1 is LNHDA, CDR2 SQIVND, per germline (reference sequence). The CDR3 covers 13 residues. CDR3 sequence: CASSMRRDQPQHF. The CDR3 DNA reads TGTGCCAGTAGTATGCGCAGGGACCAGCCCCAGCATTTT.

The gene calls are TRBV2 and TRBJ1-1, with TRBD1 identical over 11 bases. Trimming took 6 bases from V and 5 from J; bases not matched to a gene: 8. This CDR3 region has 15 residues. The germline V gene has CDR1 SNHLY and CDR2 FYNNEI. The CDR3 region has the DNA TGTGCCAGCAGCCCGGACAGGGGGCATGGGACTGAAGCTTTCTTT. Its protein is CASSPDRGHGTEAFF. The whole variable domain, filled in from reference TRBV2 and TRBJ1-1, reads EPEVTQTPSHQVTQMGQEVILRCVPISNHLYFYWYRQILGQKVEFLVSFYNNEISEKSEIFDDQFSVERPDGSNFTLKIRSTKLEDSAMYFCASSPDRGHGTEAFFGQGTRLTVV.

The CDR3 reads CASSTGTNQETQYF. CDR3 nucleotides: TGTGCCAGCAGCACCGGGACAAATCAAGAGACCCAGTACTTC. The genes are TRBV5-6 and TRBJ2-5; the D gene is possibly TRBD1 (6 bases). Germline V gene data show CDR1 as SGHDT and CDR2 as YYEEEE. The V end was cut by 4 bases, the J end by 2 bases, with 12 bases between. The CDR3 spans 14 residues.

In DNA, the CDR3 is TGTGCCAGCAGTGAAGCGCTTAGCGGGGGGAAAGAGCAGTACTTC. Translated: CASSEALSGGKEQYF. This chain uses TRBV2 with TRBJ2-7, with 10 bases that match TRBD2. V dropped 0 bases and J dropped 7; count of bases not matched to a gene: 6. The germline V gene has CDR1 SNHLY and CDR2 FYNNEI. The CDR3 extends over 15 amino acids.

DNA of the CDR3: TGTGCCAGTAGTTTCGAGTGGGGAAGAGAAAAACTGTTTTTT. Its translation: CASSFEWGREKLFF. The chain links TRBV19 to TRBJ1-4; D gene unclear. V lost 5 bases, J lost 8 bases, and 15 bases lay in between. This CDR3 spans 14 amino acids. CDR1 LNHDA and CDR2 SQIVND come from the germline V gene (reference sequence).

This rearrangement joins TRBV18 to TRBJ1-3, with 7 bases fitting TRBD1. The CDR3 runs 16 residues. Trimming removed 5 bases from V and 2 bases from J; junction bases left unmatched: 9. From germline, CDR1 is KGHSH and CDR2 LQKENI. The CDR3 spells CASSSFRGKTGNTIYF. The CDR3 nucleotides read TGTGCCAGCTCATCATTCAGGGGGAAGACTGGAAACACCATATATTTT.

The chain joins TRBV7-2 to TRBJ1-2, with unresolved D. The V end was cut by 0 bases, the J end by 6 bases, with 17 bases between. Germline V gene sequence: CDR1 SGHTA, CDR2 FQGNSA. This CDR3 spans 16 amino acids. CDR3 sequence reads: CASSLAIDPARNGYTF. The CDR3 DNA follows: TGTGCCAGCAGCTTAGCTATAGACCCGGCGCGTAATGGCTACACCTTC.

This clone was counted only a few times. The chain uses TRBV6-1 and TRBJ2-3; a possible D gene is TRBD1 (6 bases). V lost 4 bases and J lost 8, with 10 bases in between. The CDR3 length is 12 residues. The germline V gene has CDR1 MNHNS and CDR2 SASEGT. The CDR3 sequence is CASSGGQGTQYF. In DNA form, the CDR3 reads TGTGCCAGCAGTGGGGGGCAGGGTACGCAGTATTTT.

The gene calls are TRBV7-2 and TRBJ1-6; unclear D gene. The CDR3 consists of 16 residues. Germline loops: CDR1 SGHTA, CDR2 FQGNSA. Trimming cost V 5 bases and J 0 bases, with 11 bases left between them. CDR3 protein: CASSPRVSSYNSPLHF. The DNA of the CDR3 is TGTGCCAGCAGCCCCCGGGTTAGCTCCTATAATTCACCCCTCCACTTT.

The CDR3 reads CAISDGTGATEAFF. The CDR3 DNA reads TGTGCCATCAGTGACGGGACAGGGGCCACTGAAGCTTTCTTT. This rearrangement joins TRBV10-3 to TRBJ1-1, with 10 bases matching TRBD1. The germline CDR1 and CDR2 sequences are ENHRY and SYGVKD. CDR3 size: 14 residues. The V gene end was trimmed by 3 bases and the J gene end by 4 bases; junction bases not matched to a gene: 2.

CDR3 sequence: CATSNSGGASEQYF. The CDR3 DNA reads TGTGCCACCAGCAATAGCGGGGGGGCCAGCGAGCAGTACTTC. The genes are TRBV15 and TRBJ2-7; 11 positions agree with TRBD2. This CDR3 contains 14 residues. V dropped 4 bases and J dropped 6; count of bases not matched to a gene: 5. Germline V gives CDR1 LNHNV, CDR2 YYDKDF (reference sequence).

The chain recombines TRBV11-2 with TRBJ1-1, with 8 positions matching TRBD1. After removal of 3 bases from V and 8 bases from J, the junction contained 8 bases not matched to a gene. This CDR3 contains 14 residues. CDR1 and CDR2 from the germline V gene are SGHAT and FQNNGV. CDR3 region: CASSLNGQGREAFF. The CDR3 nucleotides read TGTGCCAGCAGCTTGAATGGACAGGGTCGCGAAGCTTTCTTT.

The chain links TRBV9 to TRBJ2-7; TRBD1 matches 8 bases. CDR3 length equals 15 residues. V lost 3 bases and J lost 3; bases outside the gene matches: 8. The germline gives CDR1 SGDLS, CDR2 YYNGEE. The CDR3 DNA sequence: TGTGCCAGCAGCGAAGGTGGACAGGGATACTACGAGCAGTACTTC. Translated, it gives CASSEGGQGYYEQYF. Full variable domain (remainder filled in from reference TRBV9 and TRBJ2-7): DSGVTQTPKHLITATGQRVTLRCSPRSGDLSVYWYQQSLDQGLQFLIQYYNGEERAKGNILERFSAQQFPDLHSELNLSSLELGDSALYFCASSEGGQGYYEQYFGPGTRLTVT.

V gene TRBV4-1 combines with J gene TRBJ2-2; 14 bases align to TRBD2. CDR3 length equals 21 residues. Trimming took 0 bases from V and 5 from J; bases not matched to a gene: 14. Per germline, CDR1 MGHRA and CDR2 YSYEKL. The CDR3 loop reads CASSQERGTSGSIGQTGELFF. CDR3 sequence (DNA): TGCGCCAGCAGCCAAGAACGTGGGACTAGCGGGAGCATAGGCCAGACCGGGGAGCTGTTTTTT.

In its sample, this clone was seen once. The CDR3 is CASSLRTGSYSYEQYF. The CDR3 DNA reads TGTGCCAGCAGCCTAAGGACAGGTTCGTACTCCTACGAGCAGTACTTC. The chain links TRBV27 to TRBJ2-7; 7 nucleotides match TRBD1. Looked up from germline, CDR1 is MNHEY and CDR2 is SMNVEV (reference sequence). The CDR3 length is 16 residues. The J segment lost 0 bases and the V segment lost 6 bases, leaving 11 bases of the junction unmatched.

The rearrangement uses TRBV7-2 and TRBJ2-3; D perhaps matches TRBD2 (6 bases). With 2 bases removed from V and 4 bases from J, the gap between germline ends came to 13 bases. CDR1 and CDR2 from the germline V gene are SGHTA and FQGNSA. CDR3 length: 15 amino acids. Written as DNA, the CDR3 is TGTGCCAGCAGCTTAAGTGCTAGCGTTGCAGATACGCAGTATTTT. This encodes CASSLSASVADTQYF.

This chain joins TRBV9 and TRBJ2-2; D perhaps matches TRBD2 (5 bases). The germline gives CDR1 SGDLS, CDR2 YYNGEE. The germline V and J ends were trimmed by 1 base and 0 bases, with 13 bases remaining between them. The length of the CDR3 is 17 residues. CDR3 sequence (DNA): TGTGCCAGCAGCGTACCCATATCGGACTCGAACACCGGGGAGCTGTTTTTT. As protein: CASSVPISDSNTGELFF. The variable domain in full, completed from reference TRBV9 and TRBJ2-2, reads DSGVTQTPKHLITATGQRVTLRCSPRSGDLSVYWYQQSLDQGLQFLIQYYNGEERAKGNILERFSAQQFPDLHSELNLSSLELGDSALYFCASSVPISDSNTGELFFGEGSRLTVL.

The chain is built from TRBV29-1 and TRBJ1-1, with 8 bases that match TRBD1. CDR1 and CDR2 from the germline V gene are SQVTM and ANQGSEA. This CDR3 is 12 amino acids long. V shed 3 bases, J shed 6 bases, and the junction held 3 bases outside the gene matches. The CDR3 reads CSVDSGGPEAFF. The CDR3 DNA reads as TGCAGCGTTGATTCAGGGGGCCCTGAAGCTTTCTTT. Based on the CDR3 plus reference TRBV29-1 and TRBJ1-1, the full variable domain is SAVISQKPSRDICQRGTSLTIQCQVDSQVTMMFWYRQQPGQSLTLIATANQGSEATYESGFVIDKFPISRPNLTFSTLTVSNMSPEDSSIYLCSVDSGGPEAFFGQGTRLTVV.

Only a few counts were recorded for this clone. The V and J genes are TRBV7-8 and TRBJ1-2, with D perhaps matching TRBD1 (5 bases). The ends were cut back, 6 bases at V and 4 bases at J, with 12 bases in the middle. The CDR3 contains 13 residues. Germline lookup yields CDR1 SGHVS and CDR2 FQNEAQ. The CDR3 region is CASSHKGVYGYTF. The CDR3 bases are TGTGCCAGCAGTCATAAAGGGGTCTATGGCTACACCTTC.

The chain is built from TRBV7-9 and TRBJ2-4; no definite D call. V shed 5 bases and J shed 6 bases, with 11 bases lying between them. CDR1 is SEHNR, CDR2 FQNEAQ, per germline (reference sequence). The CDR3 length is 13 residues. The CDR3 region has the DNA TGTGCCAGCAGCGGAAAAGCACTAAACATTCAGTACTTC. Translated: CASSGKALNIQYF.